This T cell receptor beta chain originates from a study of OX40 agonist ivuxolimab in advanced cancers. The length of the CDR3 is 15 residues. Trimming took off 3 bases at V and 2 bases at J, with 8 bases between the two ends. Germline assignment: CDR1 SGHTA and CDR2 FQGTGA. Assay: immunoSEQ multiplex PCR; the TCRdb copy retains only in-frame clones and omits some. The sample has over 70,000 clones, roughly 85% seen once. The receptor was isolated from an adult with an advanced solid tumor such as melanoma, head and neck, liver or kidney cancer. V usage is TRBV7-3 and J usage is TRBJ2-6; possibly TRBD1 for D (5 bases). This sample comprised CD4+ or CD8+ T cells sorted from blood, obtained in a trial of the OX40 agonist ivuxolimab. Here the CDR3 reads CASSFSGPGANVLTF. The CDR3 DNA follows: TGTGCCAGCAGCTTTTCAGGGCCTGGGGCCAACGTCCTGACTTTC. Drawing the rest from reference TRBV7-3 and TRBJ2-6, the complete variable domain is GAGVSQTPSNKVTEKGKYVELRCDPISGHTALYWYRQSLGQGPEFLIYFQGTGAADDSGLPNDRFFAVRPEGSVSTLKIQRTERGDSAVYLCASSFSGPGANVLTFGAGSRLTVL.